The source of this T cell receptor (beta chain) is a study of CD8 T cells in ankylosing spondylitis. Study conclusions and caveats: A motif in TCR beta, a set of about eight highly homologous variants, appeared characteristic of ankylosing spondylitis blood. Prior literature has documented some motif variants in synovial fluid and blood from reactive arthritis. Reports say disease-linked clones showed up significantly more in matched ankylosing spondylitis synovial fluid. Clones linked to disease, bearing a CD8+ phenotype, were relatively rare in peripheral blood.

TCRdb reprocessed the 5' RACE reads via MiXCR and lists one record per CDR3 protein. The sample holds 210,000 or so distinct CDR3 sequences; around 8% are singletons and the top ten take roughly 4.9%. The germline V gene encodes CDR1 MDHEN and CDR2 SYDVKM. The V segment lost 4 bases and the J segment 4 bases; nucleotides outside the gene matches: 6. The CDR3 is 15 residues long. This clonotype was counted only a few times. The antigen is undetermined. Sequenced: blood, either unsorted or a sorted T cell fraction (not recorded which). The rearrangement uses TRBV28 and TRBJ2-5; 10 nucleotides align to TRBD1. This receptor was identified in a female donor with ankylosing spondylitis or in good health (not recorded which). The CDR3 spells CASSSSGQGTETQYF. The CDR3 DNA reads as TGTGCCAGCAGTTCCTCGGGACAGGGGACAGAGACCCAGTACTTC.